This TCR beta chain derives from a study of blood T cell repertoires in COVID-19. Across the whole study: PBMCs, B-cell-depleted T cells, or T cells provided the cDNA or gDNA that made up the material.

V lost 8 bases and J 6 bases, leaving 25 bases between the germline ends. CDR3 length: 17 amino acids. Germline assignment: CDR1 MNHEY and CDR2 SMNVEV (reference sequence). This clone came up a few times. TCRdb's copy holds only in-frame clones and misses some; the assay was immunoSEQ multiplex PCR. The repertoire holds roughly 80,000 clones, around 81% seen once, with more than 15% in the top ten. Sequencing was carried out using peripheral blood. The V gene is TRBV27, the J gene TRBJ2-2; a possible D gene is TRBD1 (5 bases). The TCR was taken from a human donor in a cohort sampled during active COVID-19. DNA of the CDR3: TGTGCCAGCGTAAGATACTCCAGGGTGGGTGATGCCGGGGAGCTGTTTTTT. Its protein is CASVRYSRVGDAGELFF.